These T cell receptor beta chains were read from a single sample in a study of blood T cell repertoires in COVID-19. Using immunoSEQ multiplex PCR, the repertoire was profiled, and TCRdb retains in-frame clones only, with some absent. Counted here are 98,000 or so clones, 86% occurring once; the ten biggest clones make up about an eighth. Sample: peripheral blood. All receptors come from a woman aged 55 to 70 in a cohort sampled during active or convalescent COVID-19. Each CDR3 is given with its conserved first and last residue. The D gene is left open where the match is weak. Clone size is given for some rows only: seen once, a few or many times, or a class if the clone is expanded.

>TRBV7-9|.|TRBJ2-2|16|.
TGTGCCAGCAGCTTAGTCCCCCCGGGGTTCACCGGGGAGCTGTTTTTT
CASSLVPPGFTGELFF
>TRBV7-8|.|TRBJ1-2|15|.
TGTGCCAGCAGCCCCCGGACAGCTTCGAACTATGGCTACACCTTC
CASSPRTASNYGYTF
>TRBV11-2|.|TRBJ1-2|14|few
TGTGCCAGCAGCTTAGGAGCCCCCTTCTATGGCTACACCTTC
CASSLGAPFYGYTF
>TRBV27|.|TRBJ2-7|12|.
TGTGCCAGCAGAACAGGGATCGGCGAGCAGTACTTC
CASRTGIGEQYF
>TRBV19|.|TRBJ1-2|15|once
TGTGCCAGTAGTAAAACCGGGACACCGTTACATGGCTACACCTTC
CASSKTGTPLHGYTF
>TRBV5-8|.|TRBJ1-1|15|.
TGTGCCAGCAGCTGGGTGCGGACAGTGAACACTGAAGCTTTCTTT
CASSWVRTVNTEAFF
>TRBV7-2|.|TRBJ2-5|14|.
TGTGCCAGCAGCTCCCTAGATTTTACGGAGACCCAGTACTTC
CASSSLDFTETQYF
>TRBV5-1|.|TRBJ2-2|16|.
TGCGCCAGCAGCTTGGAGAGCAGCGGACTTACCGGGGAGCTGTTTTTT
CASSLESSGLTGELFF
>TRBV5-1|TRBD1|TRBJ2-7|16|.
TGCGCCAGCAGCTTGGGACACGGGACAGCTACCTACGAGCAGTACTTC
CASSLGHGTATYEQYF
>TRBV15|TRBD2|TRBJ2-3|17|.
TGTGCCACCAGCAGAGATCTCCTAGCGGGGGAGGCAGATACGCAGTATTTT
CATSRDLLAGEADTQYF
>TRBV6-5|.|TRBJ1-2|16|once
TGTGCCAGCAGTTACTCGTCGGGGACACCTAACTATGGCTACACCTTC
CASSYSSGTPNYGYTF
>TRBV6-5|TRBD1|TRBJ1-6|13|.
TGTGCCAGCAGGCCACAGGGGCTACGTCCCCTCCACTTT
CASRPQGLRPLHF
>TRBV5-1|TRBD2|TRBJ2-7|15|.
TGCGCCAGCAGCCCTGGACTAGTGGGGTCCTACGAGCAGTACTTC
CASSPGLVGSYEQYF